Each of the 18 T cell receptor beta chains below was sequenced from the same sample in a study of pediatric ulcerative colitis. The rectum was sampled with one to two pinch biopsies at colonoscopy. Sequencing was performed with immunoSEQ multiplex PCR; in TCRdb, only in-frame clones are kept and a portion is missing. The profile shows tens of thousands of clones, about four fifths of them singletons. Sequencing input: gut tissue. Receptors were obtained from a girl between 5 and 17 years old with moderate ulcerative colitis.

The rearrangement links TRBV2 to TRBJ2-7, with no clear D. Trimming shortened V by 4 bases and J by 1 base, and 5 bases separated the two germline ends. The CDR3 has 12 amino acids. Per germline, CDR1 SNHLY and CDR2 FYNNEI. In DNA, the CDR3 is TGTGCCAGCAGTGCGATGTCCTACGAGCAGTACTTC. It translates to CASSAMSYEQYF.

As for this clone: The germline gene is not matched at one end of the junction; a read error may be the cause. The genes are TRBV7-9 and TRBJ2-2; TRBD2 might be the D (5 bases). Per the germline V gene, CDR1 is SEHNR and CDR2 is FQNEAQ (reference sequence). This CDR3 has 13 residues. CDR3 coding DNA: TGTGCCAGCACCTTATCGGGGACCGGGGAGCTGTTTTTT. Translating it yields CASTLSGTGELFF.

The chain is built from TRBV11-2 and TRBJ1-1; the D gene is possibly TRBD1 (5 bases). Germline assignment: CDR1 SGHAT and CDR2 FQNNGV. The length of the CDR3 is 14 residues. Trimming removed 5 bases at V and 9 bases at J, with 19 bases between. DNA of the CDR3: TGTGCCAGCAGCGAAGAATGGACCCGGACAAAAGCTTTCTTT. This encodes CASSEEWTRTKAFF.

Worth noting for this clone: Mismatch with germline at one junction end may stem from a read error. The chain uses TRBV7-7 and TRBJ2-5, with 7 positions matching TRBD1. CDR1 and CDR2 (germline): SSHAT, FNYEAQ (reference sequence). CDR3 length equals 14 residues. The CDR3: CASSPGTAQETQYF. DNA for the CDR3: TGTGCTAGCAGCCCTGGGACAGCGCAAGAGACCCAGTACTTC. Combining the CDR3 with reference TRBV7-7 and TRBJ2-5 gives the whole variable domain GAGVSQSPRYKVTKRGQDVTLRCDPISSHATLYWYQQALGQGPEFLTYFNYEAQPDKSGLPSDRFSAERPEGSISTLTIQRTEQRDSAMYRCASSPGTAQETQYFGPGTRLLVL.

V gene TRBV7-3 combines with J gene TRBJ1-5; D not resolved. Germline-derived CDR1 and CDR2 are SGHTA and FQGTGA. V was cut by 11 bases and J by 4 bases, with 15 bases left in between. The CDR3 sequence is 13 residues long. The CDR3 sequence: CAASPRPNQPQHF. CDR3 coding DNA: TGTGCCGCATCCCCGCGGCCAAATCAGCCCCAGCATTTT.

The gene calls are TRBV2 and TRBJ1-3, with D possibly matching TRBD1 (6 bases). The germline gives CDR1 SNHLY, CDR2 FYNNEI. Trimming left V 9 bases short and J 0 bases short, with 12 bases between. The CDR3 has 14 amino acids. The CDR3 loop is CASEQGNSGNTIYF. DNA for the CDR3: TGTGCCAGTGAACAGGGTAACTCTGGAAACACCATATATTTT.

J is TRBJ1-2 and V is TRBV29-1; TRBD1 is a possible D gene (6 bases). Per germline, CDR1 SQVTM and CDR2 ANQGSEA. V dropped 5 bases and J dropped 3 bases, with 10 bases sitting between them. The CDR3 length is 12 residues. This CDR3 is CSVRGGDYGYTF. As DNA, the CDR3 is TGCAGCGTTCGAGGGGGTGACTATGGCTACACCTTC. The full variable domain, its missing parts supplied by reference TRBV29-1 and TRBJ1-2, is SAVISQKPSRDICQRGTSLTIQCQVDSQVTMMFWYRQQPGQSLTLIATANQGSEATYESGFVIDKFPISRPNLTFSTLTVSNMSPEDSSIYLCSVRGGDYGYTFGSGTRLTVV.

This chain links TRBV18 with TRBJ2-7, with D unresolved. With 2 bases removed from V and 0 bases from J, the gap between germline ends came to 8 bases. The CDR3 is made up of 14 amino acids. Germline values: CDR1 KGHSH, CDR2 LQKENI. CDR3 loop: CASSPIQTSYEQYF. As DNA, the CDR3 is TGTGCCAGCTCACCAATACAGACCTCCTACGAGCAGTACTTC.

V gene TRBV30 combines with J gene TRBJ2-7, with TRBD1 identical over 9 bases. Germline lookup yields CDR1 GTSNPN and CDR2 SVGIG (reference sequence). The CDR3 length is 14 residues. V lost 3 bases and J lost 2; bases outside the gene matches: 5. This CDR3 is CAWSLGQGTYEQYF. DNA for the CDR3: TGTGCCTGGAGCCTTGGACAGGGGACCTACGAGCAGTACTTC.

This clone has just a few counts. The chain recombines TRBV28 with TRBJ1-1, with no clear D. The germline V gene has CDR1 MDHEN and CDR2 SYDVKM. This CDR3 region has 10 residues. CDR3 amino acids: CDALNTEAFF. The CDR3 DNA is TGTGACGCGTTAAACACTGAAGCTTTCTTT.

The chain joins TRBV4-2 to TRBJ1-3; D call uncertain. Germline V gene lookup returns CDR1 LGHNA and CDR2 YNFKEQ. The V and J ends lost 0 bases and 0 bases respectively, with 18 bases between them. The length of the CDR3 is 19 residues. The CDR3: CASSQEVTTTAYSGNTIYF. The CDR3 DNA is TGTGCCAGCAGCCAAGAAGTGACAACCACCGCTTACTCTGGAAACACCATATATTTT.

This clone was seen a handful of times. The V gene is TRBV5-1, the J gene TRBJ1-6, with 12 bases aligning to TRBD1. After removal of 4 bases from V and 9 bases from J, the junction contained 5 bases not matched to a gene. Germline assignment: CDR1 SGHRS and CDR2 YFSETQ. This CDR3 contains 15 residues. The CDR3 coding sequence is TGCGCCAGCAGCCTTAAGGGACAGGGGGCTTCACCCCTCCACTTT. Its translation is CASSLKGQGASPLHF.

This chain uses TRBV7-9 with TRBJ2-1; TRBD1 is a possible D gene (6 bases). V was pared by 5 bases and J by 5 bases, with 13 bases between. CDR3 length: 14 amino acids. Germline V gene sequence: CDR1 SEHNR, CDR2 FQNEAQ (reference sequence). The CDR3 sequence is CASSPEDRNNEQFF. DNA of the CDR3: TGTGCCAGCAGCCCAGAGGACAGAAACAATGAGCAGTTCTTC.

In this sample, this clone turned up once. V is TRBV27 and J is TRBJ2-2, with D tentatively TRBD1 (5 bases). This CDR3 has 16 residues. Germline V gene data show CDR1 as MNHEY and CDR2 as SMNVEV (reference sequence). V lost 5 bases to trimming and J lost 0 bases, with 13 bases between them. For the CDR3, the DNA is TGTGCCAGCAGTCCGCACTCGACAGCGAACACCGGGGAGCTGTTTTTT. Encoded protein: CASSPHSTANTGELFF.

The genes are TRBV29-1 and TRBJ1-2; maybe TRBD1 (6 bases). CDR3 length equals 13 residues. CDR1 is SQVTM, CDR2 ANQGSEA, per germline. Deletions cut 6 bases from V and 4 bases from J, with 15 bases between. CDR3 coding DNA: TGCAGCGTAGAACAGGGTTATGGCTATGGCTACACCTTC. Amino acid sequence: CSVEQGYGYGYTF. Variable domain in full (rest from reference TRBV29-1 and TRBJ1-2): SAVISQKPSRDICQRGTSLTIQCQVDSQVTMMFWYRQQPGQSLTLIATANQGSEATYESGFVIDKFPISRPNLTFSTLTVSNMSPEDSSIYLCSVEQGYGYGYTFGSGTRLTVV.

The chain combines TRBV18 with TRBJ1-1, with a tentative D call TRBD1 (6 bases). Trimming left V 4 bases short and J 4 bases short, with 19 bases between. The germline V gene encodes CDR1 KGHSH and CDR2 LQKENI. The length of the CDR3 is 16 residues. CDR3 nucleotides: TGTGCCAGCTCACAATCTCCCGACCAGGGGACCACTGAAGCTTTCTTT. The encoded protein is CASSQSPDQGTTEAFF.

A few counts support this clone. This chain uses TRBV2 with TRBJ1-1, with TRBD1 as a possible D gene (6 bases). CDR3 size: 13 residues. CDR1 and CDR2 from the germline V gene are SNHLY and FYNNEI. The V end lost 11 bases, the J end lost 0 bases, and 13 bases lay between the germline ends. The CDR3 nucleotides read TGTGCCGGGGAGGACAGATTGAACACTGAAGCTTTCTTT. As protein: CAGEDRLNTEAFF.

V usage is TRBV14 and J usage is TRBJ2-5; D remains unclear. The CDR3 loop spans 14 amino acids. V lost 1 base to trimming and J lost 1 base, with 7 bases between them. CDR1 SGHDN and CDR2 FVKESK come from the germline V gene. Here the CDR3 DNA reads TGTGCCAGCAGCCAAGGCTCAGTCCAAGAGACCCAGTACTTC. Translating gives CASSQGSVQETQYF.